Below are 11 T cell receptor beta chains sequenced from a single sample in a study of spatial heterogeneity in lung cancer. TCRdb re-called the 5' RACE reads through MiXCR, storing one row per CDR3 protein. The sample has almost 75,000 distinct CDR3 sequences; 13% are singletons. The time point denotes: sample taken at primary tumor resection. Sequencing covered unsorted whole RNA taken from tumor, nontumor lung or frozen PBMC. Sequencing used PBMCs, obtained at surgery. Source of these receptors: a male donor with early-stage non-small cell lung cancer.

At least ten counts were recorded for this clonotype. The chain couples TRBV5-4 to TRBJ2-5; no definite D call. Germline CDR1 and CDR2: SGHNT and YYREEE (reference sequence). The germline V and J ends were trimmed by 9 bases and 1 base, with 10 bases remaining between them. CDR3 length: 12 residues. The CDR3 region is CATGRTQETQYF. The CDR3, as DNA: TGTGCCACCGGACGGACCCAAGAGACCCAGTACTTC.

This clonotype has just a few counts. The V call is TRBV7-9, the J call TRBJ1-1; a weak D match, TRBD1 (6 bases). The V end lost 4 bases, the J end lost 4 bases, and 10 bases lay between the germline ends. The germline gives CDR1 SEHNR, CDR2 FQNEAQ (reference sequence). CDR3 length: 13 amino acids. CDR3 sequence: CASSSRGATEAFF. The CDR3, as DNA: TGTGCCAGCAGCTCGAGGGGGGCCACTGAAGCTTTCTTT.

This clonotype appeared a few times. This chain connects TRBV20-1 to TRBJ2-1, with a tentative D call TRBD1 (6 bases). Germline V gene sequence: CDR1 DFQATT, CDR2 SNEGSKA (reference sequence). The CDR3 runs to 14 residues. With 6 bases removed from V and 0 bases from J, the gap between germline ends came to 12 bases. Here the CDR3 DNA reads TGCAGTGCGAGGACAGCTAGCTCCTACAATGAGCAGTTCTTC. The encoded protein is CSARTASSYNEQFF.

The rearrangement uses TRBV20-1 and TRBJ1-1; D is uncertain. Germline CDR1 DFQATT, CDR2 SNEGSKA (reference sequence). The CDR3 spans 12 residues. Trimming took 6 bases from V and 3 from J, leaving 11 bases between them. CDR3 sequence reads: CSAAGLDTEAFF. Here the CDR3 DNA reads TGCAGTGCCGCTGGTTTGGACACTGAAGCTTTCTTT.

The genes are TRBV5-1 and TRBJ2-2; TRBD1 agrees at 8 bases. With 4 bases clipped from V and 6 bases from J, the junction kept 11 bases outside the gene matches. Germline V gene lookup returns CDR1 SGHRS and CDR2 YFSETQ. There are 16 residues in the CDR3. DNA for the CDR3: TGCGCCAGCAGCCGGACTACCGGGACAGGATCCGGGGAGCTGTTTTTT. Protein: CASSRTTGTGSGELFF.

The chain has TRBV5-1 and TRBJ1-2; D is unresolved. The V gene's germline CDR1 is SGHRS and CDR2 YFSETQ. The V end lost 1 base, the J end lost 4 bases, and 11 bases lay between the germline ends. The CDR3 loop spans 14 amino acids. This CDR3 reads CASSLNENFYGYTF. In DNA form, the CDR3 reads TGCGCCAGCAGCTTGAACGAGAACTTCTATGGCTACACCTTC.

In this sample, this clonotype turned up many times. V and J are TRBV7-6 and TRBJ1-4; 7 bases are shared with TRBD1. The CDR3 is 15 residues long. Trimming at V came to 6 bases and at J to 6 bases, leaving 10 bases not matched to a gene. In germline, CDR1 is SGHVS, CDR2 FNYEAQ. The CDR3 is CASSPRGRVYEKLFF. CDR3 coding DNA: TGTGCCAGCAGTCCTAGGGGGCGAGTCTATGAAAAACTGTTTTTT.

This clonotype has a handful of counts. The chain combines TRBV5-1 with TRBJ2-5; tentatively, D is TRBD1 (6 bases). Germline V gene sequence: CDR1 SGHRS, CDR2 YFSETQ. This CDR3 is 14 amino acids long. Trimming pared 0 bases from V and 5 bases from J, leaving 11 bases between. The CDR3, as DNA: TGCGCCAGCAGCTTGGTTACAGGGCGGGAGACCCAGTACTTC. This encodes CASSLVTGRETQYF.

The sample holds many counts of this clonotype. The V call is TRBV11-1, the J call TRBJ2-2; 10 bases agree with TRBD2. Trimming removed 5 bases from V and 4 bases from J; junction bases left unmatched: 7. The germline V gene encodes CDR1 SGHAT and CDR2 FQDESV (reference sequence). The CDR3 spans 16 residues. In nucleotides, the CDR3 is TGTGCCAGCAGCCCCTCTAGCGGGAGAGTCACCGGGGAGCTGTTTTTT. Protein: CASSPSSGRVTGELFF.

This clonotype was observed many times. The chain recombines TRBV29-1 with TRBJ2-5; the D gene is possibly TRBD1 (7 bases). The germline V gene encodes CDR1 SQVTM and CDR2 ANQGSEA. The CDR3 consists of 14 residues. V was trimmed by 2 bases and J by 4 bases, leaving 14 bases between them. In nucleotides, the CDR3 is TGCAGCGTTGAACAGGGGGGAGTGGGAGAGACCCAGTACTTC. It codes for CSVEQGGVGETQYF. Full variable domain (outside the CDR3, taken from reference TRBV29-1 and TRBJ2-5): SAVISQKPSRDICQRGTSLTIQCQVDSQVTMMFWYRQQPGQSLTLIATANQGSEATYESGFVIDKFPISRPNLTFSTLTVSNMSPEDSSIYLCSVEQGGVGETQYFGPGTRLLVL.

The V and J genes are TRBV4-1 and TRBJ1-5, with unresolved D. The CDR3 spans 17 residues. Germline V gives CDR1 MGHRA, CDR2 YSYEKL. V was shortened by 0 bases and J by 2 bases, with 14 bases between the two germline ends. CDR3 residues: CASSQDQVGSGNQPQHF. The DNA of the CDR3 is TGCGCCAGCAGCCAAGATCAGGTCGGCAGCGGCAATCAGCCCCAGCATTTT.